These T cell receptor beta chains were read from a single sample in a study of blood T cell repertoires in COVID-19. Using immunoSEQ multiplex PCR, the repertoire was profiled, and TCRdb retains in-frame clones only, with some absent. This sample has approximately 260,000 clones, with 82% found just once. Sequenced material: peripheral blood. These TCRs come from a woman of 80 years or more with active or convalescent COVID-19. Each CDR3 is given without its conserved first and last residue. Fields, in order: J gene, V gene, CDR3 protein.

TRBJ2-7	TRBV12-2	ASRLDLGRCEQY
TRBJ2-7	TRBV6-6	ASSPRPWTSGRLEQY
TRBJ1-4	TRBV7-9	ASSPQTGTNEKLF
TRBJ2-1	TRBV7-6	ASSPASGHTYNEQF
TRBJ1-5	TRBV20-1	SASHRDSYQPQH
TRBJ1-1	TRBV10-1	ASSVDSLNTEAF
TRBJ2-3	TRBV19	ASKTGGLITDTQY
TRBJ2-1	TRBV6-1	ASSEAAGGNEQF
TRBJ2-1	TRBV7-2	ASSRSGTDYNEQF
TRBJ1-1	TRBV29-1	SGQPYSLNTEAF
TRBJ1-5	TRBV6-5	ASSYSSGYQPQH
TRBJ1-1	TRBV7-2	ASSLGGQGMAEAF
TRBJ1-5	TRBV30	AWSGQGYQPQH
TRBJ1-3	TRBV28	ASSWDSRGSGNTIY
TRBJ2-7	TRBV24-1	ATATFTGTGGFEQY
TRBJ1-1	TRBV11-2	ASSLQGASTEAF
TRBJ1-3	TRBV28	ASSLTGRNTIY
TRBJ1-5	TRBV10-1	ASSEPGTGVVNSNQPQH
TRBJ2-1	TRBV28	ASIAAAGGGNEQF
TRBJ2-1	TRBV7-9	ASSPEADEQF
TRBJ1-1	TRBV27	ASSFQGLSEAF
TRBJ1-6	TRBV12-3/TRBV12-4	ASRGQAVTLH
TRBJ1-4	TRBV19	ASSRGQKNEKLF